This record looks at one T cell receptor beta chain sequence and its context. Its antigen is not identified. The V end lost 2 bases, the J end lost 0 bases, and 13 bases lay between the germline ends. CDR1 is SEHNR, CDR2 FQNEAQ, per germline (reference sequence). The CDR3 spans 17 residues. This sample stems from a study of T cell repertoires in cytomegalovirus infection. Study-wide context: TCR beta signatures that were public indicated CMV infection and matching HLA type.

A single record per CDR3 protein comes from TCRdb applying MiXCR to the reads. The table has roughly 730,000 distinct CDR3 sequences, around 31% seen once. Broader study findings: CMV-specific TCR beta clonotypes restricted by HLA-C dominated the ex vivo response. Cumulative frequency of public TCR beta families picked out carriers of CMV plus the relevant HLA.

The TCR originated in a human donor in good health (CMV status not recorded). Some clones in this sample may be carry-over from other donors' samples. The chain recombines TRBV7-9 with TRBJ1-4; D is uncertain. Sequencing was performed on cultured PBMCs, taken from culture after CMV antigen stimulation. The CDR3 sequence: CASSLPAREATNEKLFF. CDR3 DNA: TGTGCCAGCAGCTTACCGGCGAGGGAGGCAACTAATGAAAAACTGTTTTTT. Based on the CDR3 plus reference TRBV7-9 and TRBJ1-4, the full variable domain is DTGVSQNPRHKITKRGQNVTFRCDPISEHNRLYWYRQTLGQGPEFLTYFQNEAQLEKSRLLSDRFSAERPKGSFSTLEIQRTEQGDSAMYLCASSLPAREATNEKLFFGSGTQLSVL.